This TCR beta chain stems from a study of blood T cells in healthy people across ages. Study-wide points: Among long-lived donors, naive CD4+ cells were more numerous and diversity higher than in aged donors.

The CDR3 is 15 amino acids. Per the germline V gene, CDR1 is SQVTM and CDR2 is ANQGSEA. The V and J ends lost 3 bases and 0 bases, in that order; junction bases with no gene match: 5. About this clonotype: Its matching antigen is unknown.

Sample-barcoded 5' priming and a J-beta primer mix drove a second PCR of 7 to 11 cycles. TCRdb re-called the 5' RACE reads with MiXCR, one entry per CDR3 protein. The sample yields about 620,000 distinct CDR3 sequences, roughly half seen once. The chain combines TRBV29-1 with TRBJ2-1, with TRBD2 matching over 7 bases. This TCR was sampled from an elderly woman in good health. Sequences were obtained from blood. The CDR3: CSVEGLPTSYNEQFF. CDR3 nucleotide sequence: TGCAGCGTTGAGGGACTACCTACCTCCTACAATGAGCAGTTCTTC.